The subject of this entry is one T cell receptor (beta chain). Its matching antigen is unknown. The sample comes from a study of CD8 T cells in ankylosing spondylitis. Regarding the study as a whole: A TCR beta motif of eight highly homologous variants appeared characteristic of ankylosing spondylitis blood. Enrichment of disease-linked clones was reportedly significant in matched ankylosing spondylitis synovial fluid. There were earlier reports of some motif variants in reactive arthritis synovial fluid and blood. Disease-linked clones were CD8+ and relatively rare in peripheral blood.

Libraries of TCR beta came from quantitative 5'-RACE with molecular barcodes. MiXCR, applied by TCRdb to the 5' RACE reads, yields one record per CDR3 protein. Among approximately 540,000 distinct CDR3 sequences listed, over 9.5% were seen once. The germline V and J ends were trimmed by 2 bases and 4 bases, with 9 bases remaining between them. Germline loops: CDR1 LNHNV, CDR2 YYDKDF (reference sequence). The CDR3 is 13 residues long. The sequenced sample consisted of blood, either unsorted or a sorted T cell fraction (not recorded which). The chain uses TRBV15 and TRBJ2-7; no clear D gene. This sequence was found in a male donor with ankylosing spondylitis. The CDR3 sequence: CATSRSYTYEQYF. The CDR3 coding sequence is TGTGCCACCAGCAGATCATACACTTACGAGCAGTACTTC.